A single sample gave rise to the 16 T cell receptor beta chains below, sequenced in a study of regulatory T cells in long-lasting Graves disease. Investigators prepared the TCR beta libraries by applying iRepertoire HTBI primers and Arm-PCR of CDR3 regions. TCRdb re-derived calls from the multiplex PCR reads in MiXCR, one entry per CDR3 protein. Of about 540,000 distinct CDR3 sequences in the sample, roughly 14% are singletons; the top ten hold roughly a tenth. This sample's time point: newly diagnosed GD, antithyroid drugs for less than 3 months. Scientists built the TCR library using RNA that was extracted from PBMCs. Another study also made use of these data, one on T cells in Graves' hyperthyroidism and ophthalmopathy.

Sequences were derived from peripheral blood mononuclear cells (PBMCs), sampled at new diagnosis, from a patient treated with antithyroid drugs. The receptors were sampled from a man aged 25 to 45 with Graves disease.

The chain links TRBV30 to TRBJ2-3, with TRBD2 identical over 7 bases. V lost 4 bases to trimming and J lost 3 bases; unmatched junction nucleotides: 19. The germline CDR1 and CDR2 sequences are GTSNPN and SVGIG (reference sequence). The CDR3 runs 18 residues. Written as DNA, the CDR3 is TGTGCCTGGATGGGCAGGCGGAGAGGGACTACCTTGACAGATACGCAGTATTTT. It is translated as CAWMGRRRGTTLTDTQYF. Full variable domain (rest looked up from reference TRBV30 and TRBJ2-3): SQTIHQWPATLVQPVGSPLSLECTVEGTSNPNLYWYRQAAGRGLQLLFYSVGIGQISSEVPQNLSASRPQDRQFILSSKKLLLSDSGFYLCAWMGRRRGTTLTDTQYFGPGTRLTVL.

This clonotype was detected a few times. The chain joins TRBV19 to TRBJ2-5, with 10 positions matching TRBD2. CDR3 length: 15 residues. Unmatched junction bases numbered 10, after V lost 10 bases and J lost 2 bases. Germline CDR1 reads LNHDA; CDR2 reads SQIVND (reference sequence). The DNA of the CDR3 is TGTGCCACAAACAGCGGGAGGGCCCGACAAGAGACCCAGTACTTC. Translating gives CATNSGRARQETQYF.

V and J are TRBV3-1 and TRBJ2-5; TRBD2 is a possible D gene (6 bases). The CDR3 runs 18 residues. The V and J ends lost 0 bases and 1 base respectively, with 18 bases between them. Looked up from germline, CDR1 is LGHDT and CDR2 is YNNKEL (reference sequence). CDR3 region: CASSQEDWRWRAQETQYF. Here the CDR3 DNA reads TGTGCCAGCAGCCAAGAGGACTGGCGGTGGAGGGCCCAAGAGACCCAGTACTTC.

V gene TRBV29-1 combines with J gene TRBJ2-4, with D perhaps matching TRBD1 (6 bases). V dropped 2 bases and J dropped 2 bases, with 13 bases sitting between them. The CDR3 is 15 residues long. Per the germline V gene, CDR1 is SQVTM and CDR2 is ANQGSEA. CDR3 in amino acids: CSVEKAGTTKNIQYF. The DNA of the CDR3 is TGCAGCGTTGAAAAGGCAGGGACAACCAAAAACATTCAGTACTTC.

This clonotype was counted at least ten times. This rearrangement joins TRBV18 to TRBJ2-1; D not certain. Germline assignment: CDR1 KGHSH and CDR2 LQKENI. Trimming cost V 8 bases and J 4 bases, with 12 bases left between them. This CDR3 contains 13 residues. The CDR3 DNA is TGTGCCAGCAGTCCGGACCGATACAATGAGCAGTTCTTC. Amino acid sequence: CASSPDRYNEQFF.

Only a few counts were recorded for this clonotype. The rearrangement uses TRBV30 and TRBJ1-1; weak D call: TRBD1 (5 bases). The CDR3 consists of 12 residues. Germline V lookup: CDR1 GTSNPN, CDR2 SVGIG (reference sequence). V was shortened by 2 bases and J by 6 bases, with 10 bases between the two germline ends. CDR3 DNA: TGTGCCTGGAGTTGGGGACGGTCTGAAGCTTTCTTT. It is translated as CAWSWGRSEAFF.

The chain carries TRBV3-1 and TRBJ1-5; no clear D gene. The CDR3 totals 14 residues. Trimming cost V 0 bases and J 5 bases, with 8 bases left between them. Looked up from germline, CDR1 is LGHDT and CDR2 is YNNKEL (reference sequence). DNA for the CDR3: TGTGCCAGCAGCCAAGAAGTGGCGGATCAGCCCCAGCATTTT. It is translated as CASSQEVADQPQHF.

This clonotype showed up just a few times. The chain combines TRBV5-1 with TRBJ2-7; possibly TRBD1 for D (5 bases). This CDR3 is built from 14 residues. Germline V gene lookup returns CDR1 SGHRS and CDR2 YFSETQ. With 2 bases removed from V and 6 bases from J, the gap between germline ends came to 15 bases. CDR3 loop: CASSFLAQGAEQYF. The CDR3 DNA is TGCGCCAGCAGCTTCCTGGCTCAGGGCGCCGAGCAGTACTTC.

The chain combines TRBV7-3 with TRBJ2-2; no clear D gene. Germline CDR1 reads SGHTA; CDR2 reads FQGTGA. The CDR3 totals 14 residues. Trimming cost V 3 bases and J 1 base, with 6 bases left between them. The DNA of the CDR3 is TGTGCCAGCAGCTTCACCGAGAACACCGGGGAGCTGTTTTTT. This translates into CASSFTENTGELFF.

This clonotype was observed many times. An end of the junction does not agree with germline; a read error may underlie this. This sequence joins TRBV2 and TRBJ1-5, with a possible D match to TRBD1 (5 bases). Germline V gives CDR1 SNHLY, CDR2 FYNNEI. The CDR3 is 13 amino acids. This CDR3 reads CASSDSSNQPQHF. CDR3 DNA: TGCGCCAGCAGTGACAGTAGCAATCAGCCCCAGCATTTT.

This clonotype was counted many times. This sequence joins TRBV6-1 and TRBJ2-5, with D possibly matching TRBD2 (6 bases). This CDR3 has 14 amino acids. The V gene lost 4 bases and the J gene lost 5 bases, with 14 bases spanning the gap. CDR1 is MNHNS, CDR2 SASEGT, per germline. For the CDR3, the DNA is TGTGCCAGCAGTGGGGCCGCGGGGTCGGAGACCCAGTACTTC. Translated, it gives CASSGAAGSETQYF.

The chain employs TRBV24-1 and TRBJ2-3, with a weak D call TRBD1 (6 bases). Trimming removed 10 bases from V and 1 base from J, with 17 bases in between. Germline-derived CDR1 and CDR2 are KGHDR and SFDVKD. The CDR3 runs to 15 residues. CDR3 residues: CATSTAGDGTDTQYF. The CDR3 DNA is TGTGCCACTTCGACCGCAGGGGACGGCACAGATACGCAGTATTTT.

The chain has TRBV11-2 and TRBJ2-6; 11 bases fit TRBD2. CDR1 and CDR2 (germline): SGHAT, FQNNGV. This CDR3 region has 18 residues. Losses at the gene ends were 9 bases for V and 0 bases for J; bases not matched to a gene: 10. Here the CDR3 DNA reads TGTGCCAGACATGAGACTAGCGGGATGAGCTCTGGGGCCAACGTCCTGACTTTC. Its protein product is CARHETSGMSSGANVLTF.

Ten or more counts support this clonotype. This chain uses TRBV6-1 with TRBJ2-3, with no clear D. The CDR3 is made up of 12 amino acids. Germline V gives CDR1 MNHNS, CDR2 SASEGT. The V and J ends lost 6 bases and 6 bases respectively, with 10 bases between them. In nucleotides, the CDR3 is TGTGCCAGCAGCGAACAGCGCGATACGCAGTATTTT. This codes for CASSEQRDTQYF.

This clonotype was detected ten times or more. CDR3 loop: CASSHQPRSWTDTQYF. As DNA, the CDR3 is TGCGCCAGCAGCCATCAACCACGAAGCTGGACGGATACGCAGTATTTT. The chain uses TRBV4-1 and TRBJ2-3; D not certain. The CDR3 is 16 amino acids. Germline values: CDR1 MGHRA, CDR2 YSYEKL. V was clipped by 3 bases and J by 6 bases, with 19 bases between them.

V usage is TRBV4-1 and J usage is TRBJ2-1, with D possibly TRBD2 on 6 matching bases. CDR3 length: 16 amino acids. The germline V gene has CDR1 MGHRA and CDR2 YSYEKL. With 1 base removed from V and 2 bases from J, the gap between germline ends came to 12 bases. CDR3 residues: CASSQGGSGAYNEQFF. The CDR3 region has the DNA TGCGCCAGCAGCCAAGGGGGTAGCGGCGCCTACAATGAGCAGTTCTTC.